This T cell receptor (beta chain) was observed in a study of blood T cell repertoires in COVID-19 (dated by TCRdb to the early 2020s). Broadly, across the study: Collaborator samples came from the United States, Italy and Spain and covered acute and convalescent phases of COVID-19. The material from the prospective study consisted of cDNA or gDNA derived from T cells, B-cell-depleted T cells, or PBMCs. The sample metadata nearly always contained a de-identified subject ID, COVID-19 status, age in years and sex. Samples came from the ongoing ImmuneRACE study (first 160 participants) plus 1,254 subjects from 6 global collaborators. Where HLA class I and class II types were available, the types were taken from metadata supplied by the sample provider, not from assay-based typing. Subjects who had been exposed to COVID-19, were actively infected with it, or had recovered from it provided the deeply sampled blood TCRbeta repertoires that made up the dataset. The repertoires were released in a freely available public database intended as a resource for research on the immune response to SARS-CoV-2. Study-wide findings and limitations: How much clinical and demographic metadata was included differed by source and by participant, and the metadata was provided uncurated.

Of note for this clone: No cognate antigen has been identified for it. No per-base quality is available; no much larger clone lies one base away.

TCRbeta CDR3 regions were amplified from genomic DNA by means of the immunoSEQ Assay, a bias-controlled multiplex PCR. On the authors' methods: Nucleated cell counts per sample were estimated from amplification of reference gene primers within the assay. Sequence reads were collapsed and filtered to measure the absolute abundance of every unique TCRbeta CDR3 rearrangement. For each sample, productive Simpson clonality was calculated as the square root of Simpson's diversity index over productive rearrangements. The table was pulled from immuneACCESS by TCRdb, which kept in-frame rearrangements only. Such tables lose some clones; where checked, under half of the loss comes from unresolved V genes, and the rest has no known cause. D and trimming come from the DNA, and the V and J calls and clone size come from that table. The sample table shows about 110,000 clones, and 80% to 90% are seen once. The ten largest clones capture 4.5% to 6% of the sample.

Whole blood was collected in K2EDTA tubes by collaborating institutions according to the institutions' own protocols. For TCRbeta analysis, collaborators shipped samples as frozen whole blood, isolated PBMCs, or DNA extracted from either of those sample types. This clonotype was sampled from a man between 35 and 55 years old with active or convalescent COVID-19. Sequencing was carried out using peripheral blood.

The CDR3 protein is CASSQRAGTSGNEQFF. The DNA reads TGTGCCAGCAGCCAAAGGGCCGGGACTAGCGGTAATGAGCAGTTCTTC. The chain uses TRBV7-2 and TRBJ2-1, and TRBD2 aligns with 11 junction nucleotides. Reading from cysteine to phenylalanine, the CDR3 counts 16 amino acids. Only the CDR3 portion is preserved as DNA: 48 bases, with reading frame beginning at the first base. Looking up the germline V gene yields CDR1 SGHTA and CDR2 FQGNSA. V trim: 5 bases; J trim: 7 bases; unmatched bases: 10.